These T cell receptor beta chains were read from a single sample in a study of shared clonotypes between healthy human individuals. TCRdb keeps only in-frame clones here, not all; method: immunoSEQ multiplex PCR. The table includes over 2 million clones, 85% to 95% detected once. The sequenced sample consisted of naive CD4+ T cells sorted from blood. All receptors come from a man between 18 and 29 years old in good health. Each CDR3 is given with its conserved first and last residue. The D gene is left open where the match is weak. The listing skips clone size in some rows; elsewhere it reads once, few, many or a size class.

>TRBJ1-2|NA|TRBV7-2|NA
TGTGCCAGCAGCTTAGGGGTTTGGGATGGCTACACCTTC
CASSLGVWDGYTF
>TRBJ2-7|NA|TRBV28|NA
TGTGCCAGCAGAACGGCCACCTACGAGCAGTACTTC
CASRTATYEQYF
>TRBJ1-4|NA|TRBV19|NA
TGTGCCAGTAGTATACGGACTGCAACTAATGAAAAACTGTTTTTT
CASSIRTATNEKLFF
>TRBJ2-1|NA|TRBV10-3|NA
TGTGCCATCTCTAGAGTTCTGGGGAACGAAGGTGATGAGCAGTTCTTC
CAISRVLGNEGDEQFF
>TRBJ2-1|NA|TRBV10-3|TRBD1
TGTGCCATCAGCGGACAGGATAACTACAATGAGCAGTTCTTC
CAISGQDNYNEQFF
>TRBJ2-3|NA|TRBV7-7|TRBD1
TGTGCTAGCAGCCAAGACAGGGCCGGGTATTTCTGGACAGATACGCAGTATTTT
CASSQDRAGYFWTDTQYF
>TRBJ2-7|NA|TRBV4-3|NA
TGCGCCAGCAGCCAAGATCGGGAAAACCTCTACGAGCAGTACTTC
CASSQDRENLYEQYF
>TRBJ2-3|NA|TRBV5-1|NA
TGCGCCAGCAGCTTGGAAAGACCCACAGATACGCAGTATTTT
CASSLERPTDTQYF
>TRBJ1-2|NA|TRBV19|NA
TGTGCCAGTAGTATCGGCCAGGGAGGGGGCTACACCTTC
CASSIGQGGGYTF
>TRBJ2-3|NA|TRBV11-2|TRBD2
TGTGCCAGCACCTCTAGCGGGAGGGCCACAGATACGCAGTATTTT
CASTSSGRATDTQYF
>TRBJ2-5|NA|TRBV10-2|NA
TGCGCCAGCAGTGACGACAGGCGGTACCAAGAGACCCAGTACTTC
CASSDDRRYQETQYF
>TRBJ1-6|NA|TRBV2|NA
TGTGCCAGCAGTTTAGGGAGCTCTGATTCACCCCTCCACTTT
CASSLGSSDSPLHF
>TRBJ2-5|NA|TRBV2|TRBD2
TGTGCCAGCAGTGAAAACCAGGGACTAGCGGGGGGGACCCAGTACTTC
CASSENQGLAGGTQYF
>TRBJ1-2|NA|TRBV5-5|NA
TGTGCCAGCAGCTTGGCGGCAGGCCCTCATGGCTACACCTTC
CASSLAAGPHGYTF
>TRBJ1-2|NA|TRBV28|NA
TGTGCCAGCAGTTTACCCCTGGGCCAGGGCTCTGGCTACACCTTC
CASSLPLGQGSGYTF
>TRBJ1-5|NA|TRBV15|NA
TGTGCCACCAGCACCCCGAGAGGTCCCCATCAGCCCCAGCATTTT
CATSTPRGPHQPQHF
>TRBJ2-7|NA|TRBV6-1|NA
TGTGCCAGCGACAAGAGCTCCTACGAGCAGTACTTC
CASDKSSYEQYF
>TRBJ2-5|NA|TRBV7-9|NA
TGTGCCAGCAGCCCTAGAATTCCCCAAGAGACCCAGTACTTC
CASSPRIPQETQYF
>TRBJ1-2|NA|TRBV6-1|NA
TGTGCCAGCAGCGGGACACCTAACTATGGCTACACCTTC
CASSGTPNYGYTF
>TRBJ1-1|NA|TRBV5-1|NA
TGCGCCAGCAGCTCGACAGGCCAAAACACTGAAGCTTTCTTT
CASSSTGQNTEAFF
>TRBJ2-3|NA|TRBV5-4|NA
TGTGCCAGCAGCTTGACAGGAGCAGGGGTTCCAGATACGCAGTATTTT
CASSLTGAGVPDTQYF
>TRBJ1-1|once|TRBV7-6|NA
TGTGCCAGCAGCTCTAGTGGTCTCGAAGGCACTGAAGCTTTCTTT
CASSSSGLEGTEAFF